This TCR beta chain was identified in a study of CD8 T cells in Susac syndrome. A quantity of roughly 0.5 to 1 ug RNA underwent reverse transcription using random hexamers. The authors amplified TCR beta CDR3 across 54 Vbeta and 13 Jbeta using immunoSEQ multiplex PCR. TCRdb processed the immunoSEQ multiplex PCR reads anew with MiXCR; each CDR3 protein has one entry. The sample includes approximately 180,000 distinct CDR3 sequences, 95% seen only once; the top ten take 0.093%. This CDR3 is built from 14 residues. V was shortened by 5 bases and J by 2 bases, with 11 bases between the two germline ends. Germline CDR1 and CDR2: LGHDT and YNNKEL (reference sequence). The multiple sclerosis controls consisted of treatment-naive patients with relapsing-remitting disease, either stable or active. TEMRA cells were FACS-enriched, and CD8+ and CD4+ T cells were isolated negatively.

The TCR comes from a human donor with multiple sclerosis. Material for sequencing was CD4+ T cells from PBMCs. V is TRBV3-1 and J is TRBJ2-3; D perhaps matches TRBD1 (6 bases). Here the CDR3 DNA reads TGTGCCAGCAGCGACAGGACTGTCACAGATACGCAGTATTTT. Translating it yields CASSDRTVTDTQYF.